This T cell receptor beta chain was obtained from a study of identical twins. Looked up from germline, CDR1 is SGHRS and CDR2 is YFSETQ. V was shortened by 2 bases and J by 1 base, with 14 bases between the two germline ends. The CDR3 consists of 16 residues. This clonotype has only a few counts. Template switching introduced a universal primer site, and the cDNA bore unique molecular identifiers. TCRdb reanalysed the 5' RACE reads using MiXCR and keeps one entry per CDR3 protein. Of 470,000 or so distinct CDR3 sequences detected, approximately 25% appear once; the ten largest clones hold 2.9%. These data were also reused for a study on T cells expressing NK-cell markers.

The V gene is TRBV5-1, the J gene TRBJ2-3; D is possibly TRBD1 (6 bases). Sequenced sample: CD4+ T cells sorted from blood. The receptor's source is a woman aged 18-29 years in good health. CDR3 amino acids: CASSFVTGYGTDTQYF. DNA of the CDR3: TGCGCCAGCAGCTTCGTAACAGGGTACGGCACAGATACGCAGTATTTT. The complete variable domain, with remaining parts taken from reference TRBV5-1 and TRBJ2-3, reads KAGVTQTPRYLIKTRGQQVTLSCSPISGHRSVSWYQQTPGQGLQFLFEYFSETQRNKGNFPGRFSGRQFSNSRSEMNVSTLELGDSALYLCASSFVTGYGTDTQYFGPGTRLTVL.